Following are 27 T cell receptor beta chains from one sample sequenced in a study of T cells in Graves' hyperthyroidism and ophthalmopathy. Amplification targeted TCR beta CDR3 regions from RNA transcripts. When the TCR CDR3 underwent first-round RT-PCR, the HTBI primer set was used. Using its own MiXCR run on the multiplex PCR reads, TCRdb lists one record per CDR3 protein. The sample records a few hundred thousand distinct CDR3 sequences, roughly 22% being singletons. Input material: blood. The source of these receptors is a woman in her seventies with Graves' ophthalmopathy.

The V and J genes are TRBV30 and TRBJ2-1, with 10 bases identical to TRBD1. The V gene end was trimmed by 0 bases and the J gene end by 6 bases; junction bases not matched to a gene: 5. The CDR3 runs to 15 residues. Germline V gene sequence: CDR1 GTSNPN, CDR2 SVGIG (reference sequence). CDR3 amino acids: CAWSVQWTGGNEQFF. The CDR3, as DNA: TGTGCCTGGAGTGTACAGTGGACAGGGGGCAATGAGCAGTTCTTC. Combining the CDR3 with reference TRBV30 and TRBJ2-1 gives the whole variable domain SQTIHQWPATLVQPVGSPLSLECTVEGTSNPNLYWYRQAAGRGLQLLFYSVGIGQISSEVPQNLSASRPQDRQFILSSKKLLLSDSGFYLCAWSVQWTGGNEQFFGPGTRLTVL.

There are many counts of this clonotype. The chain joins TRBV7-8 to TRBJ2-3, with D possibly being TRBD1 or TRBD2 (5 bases each). Trimming pared 4 bases from V and 2 bases from J, leaving 16 bases between. CDR3 length: 16 amino acids. The germline gives CDR1 SGHVS, CDR2 FQNEAQ. CDR3 in DNA: TGTGCCAGCAGCTACGGGGCCGGGACCTTCACAGATACGCAGTATTTT. Translation: CASSYGAGTFTDTQYF.

This clonotype was seen many times. The chain uses TRBV19 and TRBJ2-4; 7 bases match TRBD2. The CDR3 loop spans 13 amino acids. The trim removed 5 bases at V and 5 bases at J, leaving 3 bases unmatched. Per the germline V gene, CDR1 is LNHDA and CDR2 is SQIVND (reference sequence). In nucleotides, the CDR3 is TGTGCCAGTAGTGGCCGGGAGGAAAACATTCAGTACTTC. Its translation: CASSGREENIQYF.

The chain joins TRBV19 to TRBJ2-2; TRBD1 agrees at 7 bases. Germline CDR1 and CDR2: LNHDA and SQIVND (reference sequence). Trimming cost V 2 bases and J 5 bases; bases outside gene matches: 2. There are 14 residues in the CDR3. CDR3 region: CASSIRGQTGELFF. DNA for the CDR3: TGTGCCAGTAGTATAAGGGGACAGACCGGGGAGCTGTTTTTT.

This clonotype was seen only once. V gene TRBV20-1 combines with J gene TRBJ2-7; D not certain. The V and J ends lost 6 bases and 0 bases respectively, with 12 bases between them. CDR3 length equals 13 residues. Per the germline V gene, CDR1 is DFQATT and CDR2 is SNEGSKA (reference sequence). This chain's CDR3 is CSAKRYVSYEQYF. In DNA, the CDR3 is TGCAGTGCAAAACGTTACGTCTCCTACGAGCAGTACTTC.

The V and J genes are TRBV6-1 and TRBJ1-1; TRBD1 matches 11 bases. The germline gives CDR1 MNHNS, CDR2 SASEGT. This CDR3 has 16 amino acids. Trimming at V came to 5 bases and at J to 4 bases, leaving 9 bases not matched to a gene. The CDR3 coding sequence is TGTGCCAGCAGTCCTCGGACAGGGGGCCTAGGCACTGAAGCTTTCTTT. Residues: CASSPRTGGLGTEAFF.

This clonotype was recorded many times. The chain employs TRBV24-1 and TRBJ1-5; no definite D call. V was pared by 1 base and J by 4 bases, with 7 bases between. CDR3 length: 14 residues. Germline V lookup: CDR1 KGHDR, CDR2 SFDVKD. The CDR3 nucleotides read TGTGCCACCAGTGATTTAGAAGGGAATCAGCCCCAGCATTTT. This encodes CATSDLEGNQPQHF.

This clonotype was counted ten times or more. The chain carries TRBV7-2 and TRBJ2-3; D ambiguous. The germline V and J ends were trimmed by 5 bases and 3 bases, with 12 bases remaining between them. The CDR3 runs to 14 residues. Germline lookup yields CDR1 SGHTA and CDR2 FQGNSA. CDR3 sequence reads: CASSPHPQTDTQYF. In DNA form, the CDR3 reads TGTGCCAGCAGCCCCCACCCTCAGACAGATACGCAGTATTTT.

This clonotype has only a few counts. The chain combines TRBV7-6 with TRBJ2-2; 8 bases line up with TRBD2. After removal of 1 base from V and 3 bases from J, the junction contained 7 bases not matched to a gene. The CDR3 runs to 17 residues. Germline V gene data show CDR1 as SGHVS and CDR2 as FNYEAQ. As DNA, the CDR3 is TGTGCCAGCAGCTTAGGTTCGGGAGGGCCCGACACCGGGGAGCTGTTTTTT. Translation gives CASSLGSGGPDTGELFF.

This chain connects TRBV2 to TRBJ2-7, with 15 bases aligning to TRBD2. The junction had 10 bases not matched to a gene; V was cut back by 7 bases and J by 9 bases. The CDR3 sequence is 15 residues long. Looked up from germline, CDR1 is SNHLY and CDR2 is FYNNEI. The CDR3 sequence is CASTLGTSGRRSQYF. CDR3 DNA sequence: TGTGCCAGCACCCTTGGGACTAGCGGGAGGAGGTCGCAGTACTTC.

J is TRBJ1-1 and V is TRBV2, with D uncertain. V gave up 6 bases and J gave up 4 bases, with 15 bases separating them. CDR1 and CDR2 from the germline V gene are SNHLY and FYNNEI. The CDR3 spans 14 residues. CDR3 loop: CASSRNFGSTEAFF. In nucleotides, the CDR3 is TGTGCCAGCAGCCGTAACTTTGGGTCCACTGAAGCTTTCTTT.

The chain carries TRBV6-2 or TRBV6-3 and TRBJ2-4, with 7 bases that match TRBD1. Looked up from germline, CDR1 is MNHEY and CDR2 is SVGEGT. CDR3 length: 13 residues. V shed 4 bases and J 4 bases; nucleotides not matched to a gene: 1. For the CDR3, the DNA is TGTGCCAGCAGTTCGGGACAGAAAAACATTCAGTACTTC. Translation: CASSSGQKNIQYF.

The gene calls are TRBV20-1 and TRBJ1-5; D may be TRBD1 (5 bases). The germline CDR1 and CDR2 sequences are DFQATT and SNEGSKA (reference sequence). Trimming pared 1 base from V and 6 bases from J, leaving 13 bases between. This CDR3 is built from 14 residues. CDR3: CSARGGSRGQPQHF. CDR3 nucleotides: TGCAGTGCTAGAGGGGGCTCGAGGGGTCAGCCCCAGCATTTT.

V usage is TRBV5-1 and J usage is TRBJ2-7, with 8 bases aligning to TRBD1. V was clipped by 0 bases and J by 6 bases; unmatched bases: 5. The CDR3 length is 14 residues. Germline V gene lookup returns CDR1 SGHRS and CDR2 YFSETQ. The CDR3 DNA follows: TGCGCCAGCAGCTTGGTCCCAGGGGGCGGCGAGCAGTACTTC. This gives the protein CASSLVPGGGEQYF.

J is TRBJ2-7 and V is TRBV20-1, with 10 nucleotides matching TRBD2. Unmatched junction bases numbered 9, after V lost 4 bases and J lost 6 bases. The CDR3 contains 14 residues. Germline lookup yields CDR1 DFQATT and CDR2 SNEGSKA (reference sequence). In DNA, the CDR3 is TGCAGTGCTATAGCGTCTAGCGGGAGTACCGAGCAGTACTTC. This gives the protein CSAIASSGSTEQYF.

This chain links TRBV20-1 with TRBJ2-1, with D uncertain. V gave up 0 bases and J gave up 2 bases, with 5 bases separating them. The germline gives CDR1 DFQATT, CDR2 SNEGSKA (reference sequence). CDR3 length equals 13 residues. CDR3 residues: CSARDLAYNEQFF. CDR3 in DNA: TGCAGTGCTAGAGATCTAGCCTACAATGAGCAGTTCTTC.

Only a few counts were recorded for this clonotype. V and J are TRBV29-1 and TRBJ2-1; D is unclear. CDR1 and CDR2 (germline): SQVTM, ANQGSEA. Trimming shortened V by 4 bases and J by 10 bases, and 14 bases separated the two germline ends. The CDR3 contains 12 residues. The CDR3 region has the DNA TGCAGCGTTGGCCTCGGGCAAGGGGAGCAGTTCTTC. This gives the protein CSVGLGQGEQFF.

In its sample, this clonotype was seen many times. The CDR3 coding sequence is TGTGCCACTTTACCCCCGGGGAACACTGAAGCTTTCTTT. Protein: CATLPPGNTEAFF. This chain uses TRBV28 with TRBJ1-1; D gene ambiguous. Germline V lookup: CDR1 MDHEN, CDR2 SYDVKM. The CDR3 runs to 13 residues. V was cut by 10 bases and J by 1 base, with 13 bases left in between.

In this sample, this clonotype turned up a few times. The chain couples TRBV27 to TRBJ1-1; TRBD1 matches at 7 bases. Germline-derived CDR1 and CDR2 are MNHEY and SMNVEV (reference sequence). There are 15 residues in the CDR3. The V gene end was trimmed by 4 bases and the J gene end by 5 bases; junction bases not matched to a gene: 10. In DNA form, the CDR3 reads TGTGCCAGCAGTTACAGGGGCCCTACTACGACTGAAGCTTTCTTT. Its protein is CASSYRGPTTTEAFF.

This chain connects TRBV10-1 to TRBJ2-3, with D unclear. CDR3 size: 16 residues. Germline CDR1 is WNHNN and CDR2 is SYGVQD (reference sequence). The germline V and J ends were trimmed by 5 bases and 4 bases, with 19 bases remaining between them. This chain's CDR3 is CASSPRASNRPDTQYF. CDR3 nucleotides: TGCGCCAGCAGTCCCCGGGCCTCAAACCGCCCAGATACGCAGTATTTT.

This clonotype occurred a few times. The chain joins TRBV27 to TRBJ1-2; 7 nucleotides agree with TRBD1. V gave up 8 bases and J gave up 8 bases; unmatched junction bases: 14. The CDR3 has 14 amino acids. Germline CDR1 and CDR2: MNHEY and SMNVEV (reference sequence). CDR3 nucleotides: TGTGCCAGCGGGTTTCCGGGACAGTCAAACGGCTACACCTTC. Residues: CASGFPGQSNGYTF.

The chain recombines TRBV12-3 or TRBV12-4 with TRBJ2-2, with D hard to call. The CDR3 contains 15 residues. The V end lost 5 bases, the J end lost 2 bases, and 12 bases lay between the germline ends. The CDR3, as DNA: TGTGCCAGCAGTCCCTGGCAGGTTAACACCGGGGAGCTGTTTTTT. It is translated as CASSPWQVNTGELFF.

This clonotype has a handful of counts. The genes are TRBV29-1 and TRBJ1-1; D gene uncertain. Germline V gene sequence: CDR1 SQVTM, CDR2 ANQGSEA. This CDR3 has 10 residues. The CDR3: CKAGNTEAFF. In DNA form, the CDR3 reads TGCAAGGCAGGGAACACTGAAGCTTTCTTT.

This clonotype was recorded at least ten times. The chain links TRBV2 to TRBJ2-2; D remains unclear. The length of the CDR3 is 13 residues. Germline CDR1 and CDR2: SNHLY and FYNNEI. The V gene lost 6 bases and the J gene lost 1 base, with 6 bases spanning the gap. The CDR3 reads CASSYRNTGELFF. The CDR3 bases are TGTGCCAGCAGCTATCGGAACACCGGGGAGCTGTTTTTT.

The chain carries TRBV6-1 and TRBJ2-2; 9 bases map to TRBD1. Germline CDR1 reads MNHNS; CDR2 reads SASEGT. The CDR3 spans 15 residues. The V segment lost 6 bases and the J segment 6 bases; nucleotides outside the gene matches: 8. This CDR3 reads CASRATGGRAGELFF. As DNA, the CDR3 is TGTGCCAGCAGGGCAACAGGGGGCCGGGCCGGGGAGCTGTTTTTT.

This clonotype was observed at least ten times. The chain couples TRBV20-1 to TRBJ2-1; TRBD2 aligns across 9 bases. With 5 bases clipped from V and 6 bases from J, the junction kept 8 bases outside the gene matches. The CDR3 covers 14 residues. Germline V gives CDR1 DFQATT, CDR2 SNEGSKA (reference sequence). CDR3 residues: CSAGGLADVNEQFF. Written as DNA, the CDR3 is TGCAGTGCTGGGGGACTAGCAGACGTCAATGAGCAGTTCTTC.

The chain uses TRBV18 and TRBJ2-7; 10 bases map to TRBD2. Germline V CDR1 and CDR2: KGHSH, LQKENI. The CDR3 is 14 amino acids. The junction had 7 bases not matched to a gene; V was cut back by 6 bases and J by 5 bases. This CDR3 is CASSDSGTSDEQYF. CDR3 nucleotide sequence: TGTGCCAGCTCCGATTCCGGGACTAGCGACGAGCAGTACTTC.